This T cell receptor beta chain emerged from a study of T cell responses to AZD1222 COVID-19 vaccine. Study outcomes and limitations: Baseline testing showed seropositivity in only a handful of AZD1222 recipients.

The assay was immunoSEQ multiplex PCR, and TCRdb's table has in-frame clones only and misses some. The table lists 200,000 or so clones, 80% to 90% of them singletons. The table lists this clone with a count of one. Its antigen is as yet unknown. Unmatched junction bases numbered 4, after V lost 2 bases and J lost 7 bases. The CDR3 loop spans 14 amino acids. The germline V gene has CDR1 SGDLS and CDR2 YYNGEE. This receptor was taken from an adult in good health. The specimen comprised peripheral blood, sampled on day 0 of MenACWY control vaccination. The rearrangement uses TRBV9 and TRBJ2-1, with 9 bases fitting TRBD2. CDR3 nucleotide sequence: TGTGCCAGCAGCGTTAGCGGGAGAATAAATGAGCAGTTCTTC. The encoded protein is CASSVSGRINEQFF.